The next 25 T cell receptor beta chains were all read from a single sample in a study of technical replicates of blood from a few donors. Assay: immunoSEQ multiplex PCR; the TCRdb copy retains only in-frame clones and omits some. This table holds about 76,000 clones, roughly 92% found once. The sample comprised T cells isolated from PBMCs. These receptors all stem from a human donor in good health.

The chain carries TRBV2 and TRBJ2-3; D uncertain. CDR1 SNHLY and CDR2 FYNNEI come from the germline V gene. The CDR3 is 15 amino acids. V lost 2 bases and J 4 bases, leaving 13 bases between the germline ends. The CDR3 region is CASSEFGSVSDTQYF. CDR3 coding DNA: TGTGCCAGCAGTGAATTCGGCAGCGTCTCAGATACGCAGTATTTT.

The chain recombines TRBV25-1 with TRBJ2-2, with D perhaps TRBD1 (5 bases). Germline V lookup: CDR1 MGHDK, CDR2 SYGVNS. The CDR3 has 15 amino acids. The ends were cut back, 2 bases at V and 4 bases at J, with 11 bases in the middle. The CDR3 loop is CASSEQGPPTGELFF. CDR3 coding DNA: TGTGCCAGCAGTGAACAGGGCCCCCCCACCGGGGAGCTGTTTTTT.

The chain couples TRBV6-5 to TRBJ2-5, with a weak D call TRBD1 (5 bases). The germline V and J ends were trimmed by 2 bases and 3 bases, with 7 bases remaining between them. Germline loops: CDR1 MNHEY, CDR2 SVGAGI. The CDR3 runs 13 residues. CDR3 in amino acids: CASSYGAKETQYF. CDR3 sequence (DNA): TGTGCCAGCAGTTACGGGGCGAAAGAGACCCAGTACTTC.

This chain joins TRBV4-1 and TRBJ2-1, with TRBD2 matching over 7 bases. Trimming removed 4 bases from V and 9 bases from J; junction bases left unmatched: 15. The CDR3 has 16 residues. Germline CDR1 is MGHRA and CDR2 is YSYEKL. The CDR3 sequence: CASSRWEGLYTSEQFF. CDR3 bases: TGCGCCAGCAGCCGTTGGGAGGGGCTATATACGTCTGAGCAGTTCTTC.

The chain recombines TRBV5-1 with TRBJ1-2; D gene uncertain. V lost 4 bases to trimming and J lost 6 bases, with 10 bases between them. Per the germline V gene, CDR1 is SGHRS and CDR2 is YFSETQ. The CDR3 has 12 amino acids. The CDR3 DNA reads as TGCGCCAGCAGCCGGACCGGGGATGGCTACACCTTC. The encoded protein is CASSRTGDGYTF.

The CDR3 nucleotides are TGTGCCAGCAGCATTAACAGGGACAATGAGCAGTTCTTC. This codes for CASSINRDNEQFF. The chain joins TRBV7-3 to TRBJ2-1, with a possible D match to TRBD1 (6 bases). The CDR3 loop spans 13 amino acids. CDR1 and CDR2 (germline): SGHTA, FQGTGA. Deletions cut 5 bases from V and 5 bases from J, with 10 bases between.

The rearrangement uses TRBV7-2 and TRBJ2-7; the match to TRBD2 covers 13 bases. The CDR3 has 16 amino acids. CDR1 SGHTA and CDR2 FQGNSA come from the germline V gene. The V and J ends lost 4 bases and 4 bases, in that order; junction bases with no gene match: 7. For the CDR3, the DNA is TGTGCCAGCAGCTCCGCAACTAGCGGGAGGGTATACGAGCAGTACTTC. This gives the protein CASSSATSGRVYEQYF.

The J gene is TRBJ2-7, the V gene TRBV27, with 8 bases lining up with TRBD1. Germline assignment: CDR1 MNHEY and CDR2 SMNVEV (reference sequence). The trim removed 5 bases at V and 3 bases at J, leaving 12 bases unmatched. This CDR3 has 16 residues. The CDR3 spells CASSPSTGARDYEQYF. The CDR3 DNA follows: TGTGCCAGCAGTCCGTCGACAGGGGCCCGAGACTACGAGCAGTACTTC.

The CDR3 DNA follows: TGTGCCAGTAGTATAGATGAGGGAGTGGGGACAGATACGCAGTATTTT. Protein sequence: CASSIDEGVGTDTQYF. J is TRBJ2-3 and V is TRBV19, with D possibly TRBD2 on 5 matching bases. Germline CDR1 LNHDA, CDR2 SQIVND (reference sequence). V dropped 0 bases and J dropped 3 bases, with 13 bases sitting between them. CDR3 length: 16 residues.

The chain carries TRBV7-2 and TRBJ2-7; D perhaps matches TRBD1 (6 bases). Looked up from germline, CDR1 is SGHTA and CDR2 is FQGNSA. The V end lost 6 bases, the J end lost 0 bases, and 18 bases lay between the germline ends. The CDR3 has 16 residues. The CDR3 protein is CASSASPGVGSYEQYF. In DNA form, the CDR3 reads TGTGCCAGCAGTGCTTCCCCAGGGGTCGGCTCCTACGAGCAGTACTTC. The full variable domain, rest sourced from reference TRBV7-2 and TRBJ2-7, is GAGVSQSPSNKVTEKGKDVELRCDPISGHTALYWYRQSLGQGLEFLIYFQGNSAPDKSGLPSDRFSAERTGGSVSTLTIQRTQQEDSAVYLCASSASPGVGSYEQYFGPGTRLTVT.

The chain has TRBV19 and TRBJ2-3; 12 nucleotides match TRBD2. Germline V gene data show CDR1 as LNHDA and CDR2 as SQIVND (reference sequence). The CDR3 totals 13 residues. V was pared by 6 bases and J by 7 bases, with 2 bases of the junction left unmatched. CDR3 nucleotide sequence: TGTGCCAGTAGAGGACTAGCGGGAAATACGCAGTATTTT. Translated: CASRGLAGNTQYF.

The V and J genes are TRBV27 and TRBJ1-5, with 7 bases aligning to TRBD1. Germline V lookup: CDR1 MNHEY, CDR2 SMNVEV (reference sequence). The CDR3 consists of 13 residues. The junction had 3 bases not matched to a gene; V was cut back by 4 bases and J by 6 bases. The DNA of the CDR3 is TGTGCCAGCAGTTCGACAGGGCGTCAGCCCCAGCATTTT. This encodes CASSSTGRQPQHF.

This clone occurred once. This chain uses TRBV10-3 with TRBJ1-1; 8 bases map to TRBD1. The trim removed 3 bases at V and 6 bases at J, leaving 6 bases unmatched. CDR3 size: 14 residues. Germline CDR1 ENHRY, CDR2 SYGVKD. The CDR3 DNA reads TGTGCCATCAGTGAATCCAGGGGGCGGCCTGAAGCTTTCTTT. It translates to CAISESRGRPEAFF.

The chain joins TRBV11-2 to TRBJ2-3, with 10 bases matching TRBD2. Germline CDR1 is SGHAT and CDR2 is FQNNGV. V lost 4 bases, J lost 8 bases, and 9 bases stayed unmatched. The CDR3 has 15 amino acids. Here the CDR3 DNA reads TGTGCCAGCAGCTCCACTAGCGGGAAAACATTTACGCAGTATTTT. Its translation: CASSSTSGKTFTQYF.

The chain employs TRBV27 and TRBJ2-7, with no clear D. The CDR3 runs to 13 residues. V was cut by 6 bases and J by 1 base, with 10 bases left in between. The germline CDR1 and CDR2 sequences are MNHEY and SMNVEV (reference sequence). In DNA form, the CDR3 reads TGTGCCAGCAGGTTTGCAGGATCCTACGAGCAGTACTTC. Its protein product is CASRFAGSYEQYF.

This clone was picked up one time. The gene calls are TRBV7-6 and TRBJ1-5; no firm D call. This CDR3 region has 13 residues. Looked up from germline, CDR1 is SGHVS and CDR2 is FNYEAQ. V was pared by 7 bases and J by 5 bases, with 12 bases between. This chain's CDR3 is CASTISGDQPQHF. The CDR3 nucleotides read TGTGCCAGCACCATCTCCGGAGATCAGCCCCAGCATTTT.

V usage is TRBV2 and J usage is TRBJ1-1; a possible D gene is TRBD1 (5 bases). This CDR3 has 14 residues. V was clipped by 6 bases and J by 4 bases, with 15 bases between them. Looked up from germline, CDR1 is SNHLY and CDR2 is FYNNEI. The CDR3 nucleotides are TGTGCCAGCAGCTTACAGGTGGCACGCACTGAAGCTTTCTTT. Translated, it gives CASSLQVARTEAFF.

The rearrangement links TRBV29-1 to TRBJ2-1; the match to TRBD2 covers 10 bases. CDR3 length: 14 amino acids. V trimming: 4 bases; J trimming: 6 bases; junction bases outside the gene matches: 6. From germline, CDR1 is SQVTM and CDR2 ANQGSEA. The CDR3, as DNA: TGCAGCGTTGTCTCTAGCGGGAGAGGCAATGAGCAGTTCTTC. Residues: CSVVSSGRGNEQFF.

This chain links TRBV2 with TRBJ1-5; 9 nucleotides align to TRBD1. V shed 7 bases and J 5 bases; nucleotides not matched to a gene: 6. The V gene's germline CDR1 is SNHLY and CDR2 FYNNEI. The CDR3 is made up of 14 amino acids. CDR3 in amino acids: CASTVGTGHQPQHF. The DNA for the CDR3 is TGTGCCAGCACGGTAGGGACAGGGCATCAGCCCCAGCATTTT.

The V gene is TRBV9, the J gene TRBJ2-2, with TRBD1 matching over 10 bases. Trimming removed 3 bases from V and 12 bases from J; junction bases left unmatched: 14. The CDR3 is 16 residues long. From germline, CDR1 is SGDLS and CDR2 YYNGEE. DNA for the CDR3: TGTGCCAGCAGCGCCCCGGGACAGGGGATAGGACTGAAGCTGTTTTTT. Translated: CASSAPGQGIGLKLFF.

The V call is TRBV4-1, the J call TRBJ1-2, with TRBD1 matching 7 bases. Germline CDR1 MGHRA, CDR2 YSYEKL. The CDR3 is made up of 16 amino acids. Germline trimming cut 1 base from V and 4 bases from J; bases unmatched to any gene: 9. In nucleotides, the CDR3 is TGCGCCAGCAGCCAAGTTCGGGAGAGGGGGCCCTATGGCTACACCTTC. Its translation: CASSQVRERGPYGYTF.

The rearrangement uses TRBV2 and TRBJ1-2; 7 positions match TRBD1. This CDR3 contains 14 residues. V was pared by 2 bases and J by 7 bases, with 7 bases of the junction left unmatched. CDR1 is SNHLY and CDR2 is FYNNEI in the germline V gene. The CDR3 DNA follows: TGTGCCAGCAGTGAAACGGGACAGTATGCTGGCTACACCTTC. Its translation: CASSETGQYAGYTF.

On this clone itself: At one boundary the junction diverges from the germline segment, which might be a read error. J is TRBJ1-2 and V is TRBV10-3; TRBD1 agrees at 8 bases. The CDR3 contains 13 residues. Germline V gene lookup returns CDR1 ENHRY and CDR2 SYGVKD. CDR3 in amino acids: CAFSGTGNYGYTF. CDR3 in DNA: TGTGCCTTCAGTGGGACAGGCAACTATGGCTACACCTTC.

This chain uses TRBV6-5 with TRBJ1-1; D is unclear. V lost 0 bases and J lost 0, with 5 bases in between. Germline V lookup: CDR1 MNHEY, CDR2 SVGAGI. CDR3 length: 14 amino acids. The DNA for the CDR3 is TGTGCCAGCAGTTACTCGAGGATGAACACTGAAGCTTTCTTT. Protein product: CASSYSRMNTEAFF.

The V call is TRBV6-5, the J call TRBJ1-2; 7 positions match TRBD1. The CDR3 length is 12 residues. Germline V gene sequence: CDR1 MNHEY, CDR2 SVGAGI. V shed 6 bases, J shed 6 bases, and the junction held 4 bases outside the gene matches. The CDR3 spells CASSPTGDGYTF. DNA of the CDR3: TGTGCCAGCAGCCCCACAGGGGATGGCTACACCTTC.